This is a list of T cell receptor beta chains from one sample in a study of beta chain features in type 1 diabetes. Repertoires were generated with immunoSEQ multiplex PCR, while TCRdb's copy carries only in-frame clones and drops some. Found here are fewer than 450,000 clones, 13% of them singletons; the top ten hold roughly 0.016%. Sequencing was performed on naive CD4+ T cells from blood. The receptors stem from a woman aged 18-29 years with type 1 diabetes. The CDR3 runs from the conserved cysteine through the conserved F or W. D genes are given only for firm matches. A clone size is listed for some rows: how often the clone was seen (once, few, many), or a class if it is expanded.

abundance	d_gene	j_gene	v_gene	CDR3nt	CDR3aa
few	.	TRBJ1-2	TRBV5-5	TGTGCCAGCAGCCCACAGGGTGACTATGGCTACACCTTC	CASSPQGDYGYTF
.	.	TRBJ2-2	TRBV5-1	TGCGCCAGCAGCTTGGACCCAGGAAGCACCGGGGAGCTGTTTTTT	CASSLDPGSTGELFF
few	TRBD2	TRBJ2-5	TRBV10-3	TGTGCCATCAGTAGGGCTAGCGGGCAAGAGACCCAGTACTTC	CAISRASGQETQYF
.	.	TRBJ2-5	TRBV11-2	TGTGCCAGCAGCTCCCTGGAGACCCAGTACTTC	CASSSLETQYF
.	.	TRBJ2-7	TRBV5-1	TGCGCCAGCACCCTCGACTCGGGCTCCTACGAGCAGTACTTC	CASTLDSGSYEQYF
few	.	TRBJ2-3	TRBV4-3	TGCGCCAGCAGCCAAGATCAGGATACGCAGTATTTT	CASSQDQDTQYF
.	TRBD2	TRBJ2-1	TRBV5-4	TGTGCCAGCAGCCGACTAGCGGGAGGAGTCGAGGGGCATGAGCAGTTCTTC	CASSRLAGGVEGHEQFF
.	.	TRBJ2-6	TRBV9	TGTGCCAGCAGCGAGGGGTTCAGGGTAGCTGGGGCCAACGTCCTGACTTTC	CASSEGFRVAGANVLTF
.	.	TRBJ2-2	TRBV7-6	TGTGCCAGCAGCGCCCGTCCAGATTTTAACACCGGGGAGCTGTTTTTT	CASSARPDFNTGELFF
few	.	TRBJ1-5	TRBV30	TGTGCCTGGAGTGTCGCAGGGGTTCAGCCCCAGCATTTT	CAWSVAGVQPQHF
few	.	TRBJ2-1	TRBV30	TGTGCCTGGAGTGCCTCAGGGGTCGATGAGCAGTTCTTC	CAWSASGVDEQFF
.	.	TRBJ2-1	TRBV30	TGTGCCTGGAGTAAATCTTACAATGAGCAGTTCTTC	CAWSKSYNEQFF
many	.	TRBJ1-5	TRBV15	TGTGCCACCAGCAGAGATCGTCAGCCCCAGCATTTT	CATSRDRQPQHF
few	TRBD1	TRBJ1-1	TRBV16	TGTGCCAGCAGCCAATCCTCCGGGACAGGGAGTCTCAAAGCTTTCTTT	CASSQSSGTGSLKAFF
.	.	TRBJ1-3	TRBV7-9	TGTGCCAGCAGCTTAGCGCTAGGACAGACATTCTCTGGAAACACCATATATTTT	CASSLALGQTFSGNTIYF
.	TRBD2	TRBJ2-1	TRBV12-5	TGTGCTAGTGGTTTGCCACCCGGGACTAGTATTAATGAGCAGTTCTTC	CASGLPPGTSINEQFF
.	.	TRBJ2-1	TRBV7-8	TGTGCCAGCAGCTACCGGGAGACCTACAATGAGCAGTTCTTC	CASSYRETYNEQFF
.	.	TRBJ2-5	TRBV6-5	TGTGCCAGCAGGAACAGGGTTTTAGAGACCCAGTACTTC	CASRNRVLETQYF
few	.	TRBJ1-1	TRBV2	TGTGCCAGCAGTGAAGGGGGGTCAGGGGCCAACACTGAAGCTTTCTTT	CASSEGGSGANTEAFF
.	TRBD1	TRBJ1-1	TRBV18	TGTGCCAGCTCACCAAGGACAGGGAACACTGAAGCTTTCTTT	CASSPRTGNTEAFF
few	TRBD2	TRBJ2-7	TRBV7-9	TGTGCCAGCAGCTTAAGGACTAGCGGGATCGACGAGCAGTACTTC	CASSLRTSGIDEQYF
.	.	TRBJ2-3	TRBV25-1	TGTGCCAGCAGAGAGGCTAGCACAGATACGCAGTATTTT	CASREASTDTQYF
once	.	TRBJ1-1	TRBV6-5	TGTGCCAGCAGTTACCTCGACTCGAGGAGGGCTGAAGCTTTCTTT	CASSYLDSRRAEAFF
few	.	TRBJ2-1	TRBV4-1	TGCGCCAGCAGCCAAGAGGGACTTAATGAGCAGTTCTTC	CASSQEGLNEQFF
few	TRBD1	TRBJ1-1	TRBV28	TGTGCCAGCAGTTTGGCAGGGGGAGACACTGAAGCTTTCTTT	CASSLAGGDTEAFF
.	TRBD1	TRBJ2-3	TRBV7-9	TGTGCCAGCAGCTTGACAACAGGGGCCGATACGCAGTATTTT	CASSLTTGADTQYF
.	.	TRBJ1-1	TRBV5-1	TGCGCCAGCAGCTTGGCCCGGGGTTTCGACACTGAAGCTTTCTTT	CASSLARGFDTEAFF
.	.	TRBJ2-2	TRBV5-4	TGTGCCAGCAGCTTCGGAGCGGCGAACACCGGGGAGCTGTTTTTT	CASSFGAANTGELFF
few	.	TRBJ2-3	TRBV7-9	TGTGCCAGCAGCCCGTTTGATACGCAGTATTTT	CASSPFDTQYF
.	.	TRBJ1-2	TRBV28	TGTGCCAGCAGTTTAGAGCTTTATGGCTACACCTTC	CASSLELYGYTF
few	TRBD1	TRBJ1-1	TRBV7-9	TGTGCCAGCAGCAAAGGGGCCGGGACAGTGAGCACTGAAGCTTTCTTT	CASSKGAGTVSTEAFF
.	TRBD2	TRBJ2-7	TRBV30	TGTGCCTGGAGAGCGGGAATGTCCTACGAGCAGTACTTC	CAWRAGMSYEQYF
.	.	TRBJ1-5	TRBV6-5	TGTGCCAGCAGTCGAGGACTTACTCCCCAGACCCAGCATTTT	CASSRGLTPQTQHF
.	TRBD2	TRBJ2-6	TRBV9	TGTGCCAGCAGCGGGTGGGGACTAGCGGGAATCTCTGGGGCCAACGTCCTGACTTTC	CASSGWGLAGISGANVLTF
few	.	TRBJ2-7	TRBV27	TGTGCCAGCAGTTTATCGTCGACATCTGCCTACGAGCAGTACTTC	CASSLSSTSAYEQYF
.	.	TRBJ2-1	TRBV20-1	TGCAGTGCTAGAGCCTGGGCTGAGCAGTTCTTC	CSARAWAEQFF
.	TRBD1	TRBJ1-5	TRBV7-2	TGTGCCAGCAGCTTAGCTGACAGGGGTTTCAATCAGCCCCAGCATTTT	CASSLADRGFNQPQHF
.	TRBD1	TRBJ2-1	TRBV5-4	TGTGCCAGCAGCTTGGGACAGGGCTCCTACAATGAGCAGTTCTTC	CASSLGQGSYNEQFF
once	TRBD1	TRBJ1-1	TRBV7-3	TGTGCCAGCACCTATGACCGGGACAGCCACATGAACACTGAAGCTTTCTTT	CASTYDRDSHMNTEAFF
.	TRBD1	TRBJ2-5	TRBV4-1	TGCGCCAGCAGCTCGACAGGGCGAGAGACCCAGTACTTC	CASSSTGRETQYF
few	TRBD1	TRBJ2-5	TRBV4-1	TGCGCCAGCAGCCAAGCTCCGGACAGGGTCCGAGGAGAGACCCAGTACTTC	CASSQAPDRVRGETQYF
.	.	TRBJ2-7	TRBV7-8	TGTGCCAGCAGCACACAGGGTTACGAGCAGTACTTC	CASSTQGYEQYF
few	TRBD2	TRBJ2-1	TRBV7-3	TGTGCCAGCAGCGCAACTAGCGGGGACCCGTACAATGAGCAGTTCTTC	CASSATSGDPYNEQFF
.	.	TRBJ1-2	TRBV7-2	TGTGCCAGCAGCTTAACTCCCTATAGCTACACCTTC	CASSLTPYSYTF
.	.	TRBJ2-3	TRBV9	TGTGCCAGCAGCGTAGAGTGGGCCGGGCGGGGAGATACGCAGTATTTT	CASSVEWAGRGDTQYF
few	.	TRBJ1-2	TRBV28	TGTGCCAGCAGCCGAGGACAGCCCAATGGCTACACCTTC	CASSRGQPNGYTF
few	TRBD2	TRBJ2-4	TRBV5-4	TGTGCCAGCAGCCACGCTAGCGGGAGAGGTCAGTACTTC	CASSHASGRGQYF
few	.	TRBJ2-1	TRBV7-9	TGTGCCAGCAGCTTGGGACTCGGGTACAATGAGCAGTTCTTC	CASSLGLGYNEQFF
few	TRBD2	TRBJ2-2	TRBV7-2	TGTGCCAGCAGCCCGCCCGGGACTAGCGGGAGACGCGGGGAGCTGTTTTTT	CASSPPGTSGRRGELFF
.	.	TRBJ2-2	TRBV28	TGTGCCAGCAGCCGGGGTGGAGGATGGACCGGGGAGCTGTTTTTT	CASSRGGGWTGELFF
few	TRBD1	TRBJ2-1	TRBV7-9	TGTGCCAGCAGGCGATCCGGGACAGGGGGCAATGAGCAGTTCTTC	CASRRSGTGGNEQFF
.	.	TRBJ2-5	TRBV5-6	TGTGCCAGCAGGGTTCTCCGGGAGAGGGATGTAGAGACCCAGTACTTC	CASRVLRERDVETQYF
.	TRBD1	TRBJ1-2	TRBV5-4	TGTGCCAGCAGCCGGGGTCGCACAGGGGGAGCGGGCTACACCTTC	CASSRGRTGGAGYTF
.	.	TRBJ2-5	TRBV7-3	TGTGCCAGCAGCCCGAACAGGGCCCAAGAGACCCAGTACTTC	CASSPNRAQETQYF
few	TRBD2	TRBJ2-1	TRBV9	TGTGCCAGCAGCGTAGGAGTGTTGACTAGCGGATACAATGAGCAGTTCTTC	CASSVGVLTSGYNEQFF
few	.	TRBJ2-1	TRBV2	TGTGCCAGCAGTGCTAGAGTGAGATCCAATGAGCAGTTCTTC	CASSARVRSNEQFF
few	.	TRBJ2-5	TRBV11-2	TGTGCCAGCAGCTTAGATGCGGGCAGGCAAGAGACCCAGTACTTC	CASSLDAGRQETQYF
.	.	TRBJ2-3	TRBV27	TGTGCCAGCAGTTTATCAGGAGGGGCTACGCAGTATTTT	CASSLSGGATQYF
.	TRBD2	TRBJ2-2	TRBV5-1	TGCGCCAGCAGCTTGGACTTGTGGCAGCGGGAGGTATCCGGGGAGCTGTTTTTT	CASSLDLWQREVSGELFF
.	.	TRBJ2-5	TRBV2	TGTGCCAGCTCCGGGTGGTCCGGGGAGACCCAGTACTTC	CASSGWSGETQYF